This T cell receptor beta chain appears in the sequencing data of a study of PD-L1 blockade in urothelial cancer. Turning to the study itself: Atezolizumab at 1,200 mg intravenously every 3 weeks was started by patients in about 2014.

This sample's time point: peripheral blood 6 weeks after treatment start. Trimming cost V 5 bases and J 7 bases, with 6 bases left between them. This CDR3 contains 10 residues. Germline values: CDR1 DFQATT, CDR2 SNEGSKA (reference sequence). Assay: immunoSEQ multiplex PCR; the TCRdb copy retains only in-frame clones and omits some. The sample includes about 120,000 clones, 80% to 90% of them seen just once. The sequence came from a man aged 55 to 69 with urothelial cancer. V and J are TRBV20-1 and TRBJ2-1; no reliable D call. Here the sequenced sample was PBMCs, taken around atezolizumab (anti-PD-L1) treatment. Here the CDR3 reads CSAPLNEQFF. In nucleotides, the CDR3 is TGCAGTGCTCCACTGAATGAGCAGTTCTTC.